These 6 T cell receptor beta chains were sequenced from one sample in a study of radiotherapy plus CTLA-4 blockade in lung cancer. TCRdb's table, derived via immunoSEQ multiplex PCR, lists solely in-frame clones and lacks some. The sample shows about 78,000 clones, 70% to 90% of them seen only once. The sample here was peripheral blood, taken from a patient treated with radiotherapy plus ipilimumab. These receptors all stem from a human donor with non-small cell lung cancer who had a partial response to radiotherapy plus ipilimumab.

This chain uses TRBV5-4 with TRBJ1-3, with TRBD1 matching over 9 bases. From germline, CDR1 is SGHNT and CDR2 YYREEE (reference sequence). CDR3 length equals 16 residues. Unmatched junction bases numbered 5, after V lost 4 bases and J lost 0 bases. The CDR3 DNA sequence: TGTGCCAGCAGCGAGGGACAGGGTAACTCTGGAAACACCATATATTTT. Its protein is CASSEGQGNSGNTIYF. Supplemented by reference TRBV5-4 and TRBJ1-3, the full variable domain reads ETGVTQSPTHLIKTRGQQVTLRCSSQSGHNTVSWYQQALGQGPQFIFQYYREEENGRGNFPPRFSGLQFPNYSSELNVNALELDDSALYLCASSEGQGNSGNTIYFGEGSWLTVV.

The chain recombines TRBV11-2 with TRBJ1-2; 8 nucleotides match TRBD1. This CDR3 region has 13 residues. The junction had 6 bases not matched to a gene; V was cut back by 5 bases and J by 7 bases. The V gene's germline CDR1 is SGHAT and CDR2 FQNNGV. The CDR3 protein is CASSQQGVRGYTF. The CDR3 DNA sequence: TGTGCCAGCAGCCAACAGGGGGTACGTGGCTACACCTTC.

The chain has TRBV5-1 and TRBJ1-5; no firm D call. Trimming removed 0 bases at V and 3 bases at J, with 10 bases between. This CDR3 comprises 15 residues. Germline CDR1 SGHRS, CDR2 YFSETQ. The CDR3 nucleotides are TGCGCCAGCAGCTTGGATCCGGGTAACAATCAGCCCCAGCATTTT. Translation: CASSLDPGNNQPQHF.

The rearrangement joins TRBV7-9 to TRBJ2-1; D is ambiguous. The V end was cut by 1 base, the J end by 7 bases, with 5 bases between. The length of the CDR3 is 12 residues. The germline V gene encodes CDR1 SEHNR and CDR2 FQNEAQ (reference sequence). The DNA of the CDR3 is TGTGCCAGCAGCTTAGTTCCTAATGAGCAGTTCTTC. It yields the protein CASSLVPNEQFF.

This clone has a handful of counts. The chain uses TRBV6-5 and TRBJ1-3; D not certain. This CDR3 region has 14 residues. Trimming shortened V by 0 bases and J by 4 bases, and 7 bases separated the two germline ends. Germline CDR1 MNHEY, CDR2 SVGAGI. The CDR3 coding sequence is TGTGCCAGCAGTTACTCGCACTCCGGAAACACCATATATTTT. This encodes CASSYSHSGNTIYF.

V is TRBV6-4 and J is TRBJ2-7; 10 nucleotides match TRBD2. V was pared by 6 bases and J by 0 bases, with 5 bases of the junction left unmatched. CDR1 is MRHNA, CDR2 SNTAGT, per germline. This CDR3 is 15 amino acids long. The CDR3 DNA sequence: TGTGCCAGCAGAGTGGCTAGCGGGAGCTCCTACGAGCAGTACGTC. Protein sequence: CASRVASGSSYEQYV.